This T cell receptor (beta chain) was sequenced during a study of T cell therapy after organ transplantation. On this clone itself: Its antigen is currently unknown.

Profiled with immunoSEQ multiplex PCR; TCRdb holds only in-frame clones, not every one. The sample includes 20,000 or so clones, around 81% of them seen just once. Study-wide results and caveats: Poor CD8+ T cell yield may explain few expansions in nonresponders.

CDR1 MRHNA and CDR2 SNTAGT come from the germline V gene. Trimming left V 3 bases short and J 9 bases short, with 15 bases between. The length of the CDR3 is 14 residues. Documented time point: 4-8 weeks after completion of therapy. The clonotype originates from a human patient who had received a solid organ transplant and had CMV disease. Some T cells may have originated in the graft donor. This material consisted of CD8+ T cells from blood, taken after autologous CMV-specific T cell therapy. The genes are TRBV6-4 and TRBJ2-4; D possibly corresponds to TRBD1 (6 bases). The CDR3 region is CASSEAGEGGIQYF. For the CDR3, the DNA is TGTGCCAGCAGTGAAGCTGGCGAAGGGGGCATTCAGTACTTC.